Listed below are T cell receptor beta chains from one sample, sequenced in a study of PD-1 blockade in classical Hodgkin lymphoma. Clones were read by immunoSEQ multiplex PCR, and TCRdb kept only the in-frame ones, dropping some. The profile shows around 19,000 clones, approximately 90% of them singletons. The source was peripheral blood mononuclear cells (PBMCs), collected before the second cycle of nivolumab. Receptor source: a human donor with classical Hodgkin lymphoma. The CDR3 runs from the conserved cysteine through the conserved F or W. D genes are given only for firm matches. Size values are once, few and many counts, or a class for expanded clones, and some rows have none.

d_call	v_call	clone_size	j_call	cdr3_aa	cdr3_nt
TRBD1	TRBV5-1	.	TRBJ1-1	CASSLDNTRQGVMNTEAFF	TGCGCCAGCAGCTTGGACAACACACGACAGGGGGTCATGAACACTGAAGCTTTCTTT
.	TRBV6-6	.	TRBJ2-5	CASSYAGYQETQYF	TGTGCCAGCAGTTACGCAGGGTACCAAGAGACCCAGTACTTC
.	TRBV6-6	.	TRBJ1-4	CASSYSSGRGEEKLFF	TGTGCCAGCAGTTACTCGAGCGGCCGCGGAGAGGAAAAACTGTTTTTT
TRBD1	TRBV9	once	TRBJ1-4	CASSAGTVNEKLFF	TGTGCCAGCAGTGCCGGGACAGTTAATGAAAAACTGTTTTTT
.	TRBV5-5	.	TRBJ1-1	CASSLWHGSNTEAFF	TGTGCCAGCAGCTTGTGGCACGGTTCCAACACTGAAGCTTTCTTT
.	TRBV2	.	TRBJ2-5	CASSEQETQYF	TGTGCCAGCAGTGAGCAAGAGACCCAGTACTTC
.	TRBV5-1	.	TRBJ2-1	CASSNLPGANEQFF	TGCGCCAGCAGCAACCTTCCGGGGGCAAATGAGCAGTTCTTC
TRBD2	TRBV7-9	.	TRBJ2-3	CAIAGSSTDTQYF	TGTGCCATAGCGGGATCTAGCACAGATACGCAGTATTTT
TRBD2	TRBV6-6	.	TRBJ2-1	CASSSGLAGYNEQFF	TGTGCCAGCAGTTCCGGGCTAGCGGGGTACAATGAGCAGTTCTTC
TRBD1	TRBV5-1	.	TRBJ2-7	CASSLAGTGVFRQYF	TGCGCCAGCAGCTTGGCCGGGACAGGGGTGTTCAGGCAGTACTTC
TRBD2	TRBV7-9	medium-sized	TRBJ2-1	CASSSKAGGFNEQFF	TGTGCCAGCAGCTCAAAAGCGGGGGGGTTCAATGAGCAGTTCTTC
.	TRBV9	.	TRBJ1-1	CASSGGPENTEAFF	TGTGCCAGCAGCGGCGGGCCAGAGAACACTGAAGCTTTCTTT
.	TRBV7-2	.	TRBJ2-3	CASSFETGTFTDTQYF	TGTGCCAGCAGCTTCGAAACCGGGACTTTCACAGATACGCAGTATTTT
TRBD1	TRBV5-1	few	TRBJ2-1	CASSLIPGQGHGEQFF	TGCGCCAGCAGCTTAATACCGGGACAGGGGCATGGTGAGCAGTTCTTC
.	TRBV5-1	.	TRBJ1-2	CASSTSGEVDGYTF	TGCGCCAGCAGCACGAGCGGGGAGGTGGATGGCTACACCTTC
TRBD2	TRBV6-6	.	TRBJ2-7	CASRKPSGGIEQYF	TGTGCCAGCAGGAAACCTAGCGGGGGCATCGAGCAGTACTTC
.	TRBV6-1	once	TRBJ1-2	CASSVPPGGEVGYTF	TGTGCCAGCAGTGTCCCCCCCGGAGGGGAGGTGGGCTACACCTTC
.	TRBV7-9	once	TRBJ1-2	CASRSSGGNYGYTF	TGTGCCAGCAGGTCGAGTGGAGGGAACTATGGCTACACCTTC
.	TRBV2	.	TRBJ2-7	CASHQNRASEQYF	TGTGCCAGCCATCAAAACAGGGCTTCCGAGCAGTACTTC
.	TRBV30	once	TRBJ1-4	CAWSGGQGGEKLFF	TGTGCCTGGAGTGGGGGGCAGGGAGGTGAAAAACTGTTTTTT
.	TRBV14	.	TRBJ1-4	CASSQFPAGFNEKLFF	TGTGCCAGCAGCCAATTTCCGGCCGGTTTTAATGAAAAACTGTTTTTT
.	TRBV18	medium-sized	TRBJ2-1	CASSPTAMFYNEQFF	TGTGCCAGCTCGCCGACAGCGATGTTCTACAATGAGCAGTTCTTC
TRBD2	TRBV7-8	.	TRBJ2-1	CASSLSSGGGNEQFF	TGTGCCAGCAGCCTGAGCAGCGGGGGGGGCAATGAGCAGTTCTTC